This T cell receptor beta chain was sequenced for a study of T-cell memory formation after mild COVID-19. Study observations and caveats: Contracting clones from day 15 to 85 showed balanced CD4/CD8; later expanders favored CD4+. CD4+ contracting clones lay mainly in CM and EM, CD8+ ones in EMRA. Within pre-infection memory, some responding clones were found, suggesting cross-reactive memory joined.

Trimming pared 5 bases from V and 7 bases from J, leaving 12 bases between. The CDR3 runs 13 residues. Germline V lookup: CDR1 LNHDA, CDR2 SQIVND (reference sequence). TCRdb recomputed calls from the 5' RACE reads with MiXCR, one row per CDR3 protein. Altogether a few hundred thousand distinct CDR3 sequences are present, 20% to 30% being singletons, with the ten largest covering around an eighth. With respect to this clonotype: Its antigen is still unknown.

The TCR comes from an adult woman who had mild COVID-19 (a few samples of this study predate the infection). Cell type and time point are not known. This sequence joins TRBV19 and TRBJ2-1; D is unclear. Sequencing was done on a sample of PBMCs or a T cell subset sorted from them (not recorded which). This CDR3 reads CASSSDRMNEQFF. CDR3 in DNA: TGTGCCAGTAGTTCGGACCGCATGAATGAGCAGTTCTTC.